These T cell receptor beta chains were read from a single sample in a study of shared clonotypes between healthy human individuals. Sequencing used immunoSEQ multiplex PCR; TCRdb keeps in-frame clones, though not all of them. Seen here are about 1 million clones, about 76% observed once, and the top ten hold 1.4% to 1.5%. The source material was memory CD4+ T cells sorted from blood. Receptors originate from a man younger than 35 in good health. Both conserved end residues are part of each CDR3. The D gene is left open where the match is weak. Size is stated for part of the rows, as once, few or many counts, or as a class when the clone is expanded.

TRBV19,TRBJ1-1,few,.,CASSIDESPNTEAFF,TGTGCCAGTAGTATTGACGAGAGCCCAAACACTGAAGCTTTCTTT
TRBV7-3,TRBJ1-6,.,TRBD1,CASSLKGQGASPLHF,TGTGCCAGCAGCTTAAAGGGACAGGGGGCTTCACCCCTCCACTTT
TRBV19,TRBJ1-1,.,.,CASSSPRGRNTEAFF,TGTGCCAGTAGTTCCCCCCGGGGCAGAAACACTGAAGCTTTCTTT
TRBV7-9,TRBJ2-7,few,TRBD1,CASGIPGQTYEQYF,TGTGCCAGCGGAATCCCGGGACAGACCTACGAGCAGTACTTC
TRBV6-1,TRBJ2-7,.,TRBD1,CASHRDRVTYEQYF,TGTGCCAGCCACCGGGACAGGGTCACCTACGAGCAGTACTTC
TRBV30,TRBJ1-1,once,.,CAWRIPTLMNTEAFF,TGTGCCTGGAGGATCCCTACGCTCATGAACACTGAAGCTTTCTTT
TRBV19,TRBJ1-5,few,.,CATRQDIGQPQHF,TGTGCCACCCGACAGGATATCGGTCAGCCCCAGCATTTT
TRBV19,TRBJ1-1,.,.,CASNERGNAEAFF,TGTGCCAGTAACGAACGGGGGAACGCTGAAGCTTTCTTT
TRBV28,TRBJ2-7,.,.,CAVTGGGPSYEQYF,TGTGCCGTAACAGGGGGGGGCCCCTCCTACGAGCAGTACTTC
TRBV23-1,TRBJ2-7,.,.,CASSHQRRPYEQYF,TGCGCCAGCAGTCACCAACGCCGTCCCTACGAGCAGTACTTC
TRBV6-5,TRBJ2-7,once,TRBD2,CASSSPRGGYEQYF,TGTGCCAGCAGCTCCCCCCGGGGGGGCTACGAGCAGTACTTC
TRBV5-6,TRBJ2-3,many,.,CASSGREFTDTQYF,TGTGCCAGCAGCGGCAGGGAGTTTACAGATACGCAGTATTTT
TRBV19,TRBJ1-1,few,.,CASSQKTEAFF,TGTGCCAGTAGCCAAAAGACTGAAGCTTTCTTT
TRBV2,TRBJ2-7,.,TRBD1,CASRDSGQGAGEQYF,TGTGCCAGCAGGGATTCGGGACAGGGGGCTGGCGAGCAGTACTTC
TRBV10-3,TRBJ1-2,.,TRBD1,CAIRGDSAPSGYTF,TGTGCCATCAGGGGGGACAGTGCTCCTTCTGGCTACACCTTC
TRBV9,TRBJ2-1,.,.,CASSVDTGTYNEQFF,TGTGCCAGCAGCGTAGATACGGGTACGTACAATGAGCAGTTCTTC
TRBV6-5,TRBJ2-3,.,.,CASTQATGFPDTQYF,TGTGCCAGCACCCAGGCAACAGGGTTCCCAGATACGCAGTATTTT
TRBV5-1,TRBJ2-1,.,.,CASSLGGGLGKFF,TGCGCCAGCAGCTTGGGAGGGGGATTAGGGAAGTTCTTC
TRBV7-9,TRBJ2-1,.,.,CASSLGYNEQFF,TGTGCCAGCAGCCTCGGTTACAATGAGCAGTTCTTC
TRBV18,TRBJ1-5,.,.,CASSPIDQPQHF,TGTGCCAGCTCACCGATAGACCAGCCCCAGCATTTT
TRBV6-1,TRBJ1-5,.,.,CASSAQSGGTQRQPQHF,TGTGCCAGCAGTGCCCAGTCTGGTGGGACCCAGAGGCAGCCCCAGCATTTT
TRBV7-2,TRBJ2-7,.,.,CASSSAGFEQYF,TGTGCCAGCAGCTCGGCAGGGTTCGAGCAGTACTTC
TRBV30,TRBJ1-1,.,.,CAWSHTRAEAFF,TGTGCCTGGAGTCATACTCGGGCTGAAGCTTTCTTT
TRBV30,TRBJ2-1,few,TRBD1,CALNGGQGNYNEQFF,TGTGCCTTAAATGGTGGACAGGGTAACTACAATGAGCAGTTCTTC
TRBV4-3,TRBJ2-2,.,.,CASSQDTGTGELFF,TGCGCCAGCAGCCAAGATACGGGTACCGGGGAGCTGTTTTTT
TRBV18,TRBJ2-5,.,.,CASSPPWARETQYF,TGTGCCAGCTCACCACCGTGGGCGAGGGAGACCCAGTACTTC
TRBV5-1,TRBJ2-2,.,TRBD2,CASSLGLAANTGELFF,TGCGCCAGCAGCTTAGGACTAGCGGCGAACACCGGGGAGCTGTTTTTT
TRBV18,TRBJ2-3,.,.,CASSPLGDTQYF,TGTGCCAGCTCACCACTGGGAGATACGCAGTATTTT
TRBV7-9,TRBJ1-5,few,TRBD1,CASSSGQGSQPQHF,TGTGCCAGCAGCTCCGGACAGGGGAGTCAGCCCCAGCATTTT
TRBV6-1,TRBJ1-1,.,.,CAVSGIMNTEAFF,TGTGCCGTGTCAGGGATCATGAACACTGAAGCTTTCTTT
TRBV5-1,TRBJ1-4,.,TRBD1,CASSIGQGVATNEKLFF,TGCGCCAGCAGCATCGGACAGGGAGTCGCAACTAATGAAAAACTGTTTTTT
TRBV29-1,TRBJ2-3,.,TRBD1,CSVTRGRGTDTQYF,TGCAGCGTCACTAGGGGGCGCGGAACAGATACGCAGTATTTT
TRBV11-2,TRBJ1-2,.,.,CASSPSSLYGYTF,TGTGCCAGCAGCCCTAGTTCGCTCTATGGCTACACCTTC
TRBV30,TRBJ1-5,few,.,CAWSPNSNQPQHF,TGTGCCTGGAGTCCTAATAGCAATCAGCCCCAGCATTTT
TRBV7-9,TRBJ2-1,once,.,CASSLDWGDEQFF,TGTGCCAGCAGCTTAGATTGGGGAGATGAGCAGTTCTTC
TRBV11-2,TRBJ1-4,once,TRBD1,CASSFGTGGGKLFF,TGTGCCAGCAGCTTCGGGACAGGGGGTGGAAAACTGTTTTTT
TRBV6-4,TRBJ2-5,.,.,CASVFRDRGRETQYF,TGTGCCAGCGTCTTCCGGGACCGTGGACGGGAGACCCAGTACTTC
TRBV7-2,TRBJ1-4,.,.,CASSLAREKLFF,TGTGCCAGCAGCTTGGCTCGAGAAAAACTGTTTTTT
TRBV19,TRBJ2-7,once,.,CASSIGISSYEQYF,TGTGCCAGTAGTATAGGGATTTCCTCCTACGAGCAGTACTTC
TRBV27,TRBJ1-2,once,TRBD1,CASSHADRDKHGYTF,TGTGCCAGCAGCCACGCCGACAGGGATAAGCATGGCTACACCTTC
TRBV6-6,TRBJ1-1,.,TRBD1,CASSETGTVEAFF,TGTGCCAGCAGTGAGACAGGGACAGTTGAAGCTTTCTTT
TRBV6-5,TRBJ1-6,.,.,CASSYTGGTGNSPLHF,TGTGCCAGCAGTTACACCGGAGGGACGGGGAATTCACCCCTCCACTTT
TRBV4-3,TRBJ1-2,.,.,CASSQVGTGTNYGYTF,TGCGCCAGCAGCCAAGTAGGCACAGGGACCAACTATGGCTACACCTTC
TRBV28,TRBJ1-2,few,TRBD1,CASSTGTVPYGYTF,TGTGCCAGCAGCACCGGGACAGTTCCTTATGGCTACACCTTC
TRBV7-8,TRBJ2-7,.,.,CASSLQTLEQYF,TGTGCCAGCAGCTTACAGACCCTCGAGCAGTACTTC
TRBV19,TRBJ2-7,.,.,CASRGTPTYEQYF,TGTGCCAGTAGGGGGACCCCCACCTACGAGCAGTACTTC
TRBV6-1,TRBJ1-1,once,.,CASPKAGASTEAFF,TGTGCCAGCCCGAAAGCGGGGGCGTCCACTGAAGCTTTCTTT
TRBV5-1,TRBJ2-5,.,.,CASSLYGGETQYF,TGCGCCAGCAGCTTGTACGGAGGGGAGACCCAGTACTTC
TRBV6-5,TRBJ1-2,many,TRBD1,CASSYLRTGGGYGYTF,TGTGCCAGCAGTTATCTCCGGACAGGGGGAGGCTATGGCTACACCTTC
TRBV5-1,TRBJ1-3,.,TRBD1,CASSSQGAGNTIYF,TGCGCCAGCAGCTCTCAGGGGGCTGGAAACACCATATATTTT
TRBV27,TRBJ2-7,once,TRBD2,CASSLREANYEQYF,TGTGCCAGCAGTTTGCGGGAGGCGAACTACGAGCAGTACTTC
TRBV6-6,TRBJ2-7,.,TRBD1,CASRQGVGEQYF,TGTGCCAGTAGACAGGGAGTGGGTGAGCAGTACTTC
TRBV12-5,TRBJ1-5,.,.,CASGRSITLGNQPQHF,TGTGCTAGTGGCAGGTCAATTACATTGGGCAATCAGCCCCAGCATTTT